This entry features one T cell receptor (beta chain) sequence. The antigen is not known. The entry originates in a study of vaccination and CD4 T cells after COVID-19. As for the study in general: Nasal swab PCR identified SARS-CoV-2 in the convalescent patients, of whom roughly ten were mild and one severe. Following dose two, a median about 70 days (range 14 to 241) passed before post-vaccine samples were taken.

Noted treatment: roughly 10-day PBMC culture with coronavirus spike peptide pools or control peptides (ViraFEST assay). PBMC cultures, at roughly 2.2 million cells per well, received around 10 IU/ml IL-2 and about 10 ug/ml peptide pools. At both days 3 and 7, half the medium was replaced with fresh IL-2 medium. V dropped 0 bases and J dropped 6 bases, with 9 bases sitting between them. Germline V lookup: CDR1 SGHDT, CDR2 YYEEEE. The CDR3 consists of 14 residues. Sequence data for DNA of cultured CD4+ T cells were generated by the Oncomine TCR Beta short-read assay. TCRdb processed the PCR reads anew with MiXCR; each CDR3 protein has one entry. The table shows a few thousand distinct CDR3 sequences, with roughly 17% occurring only once.

Sequencing was done on a sample of CD4+ T cells from blood, cultured in vitro. This clonotype originated in a human donor who had recovered from COVID-19. The chain joins TRBV5-6 to TRBJ2-2; no clear D. Here the CDR3 reads CASSLAPLAGELFF. Here the CDR3 DNA reads TGTGCCAGCAGCTTGGCTCCGTTGGCCGGGGAGCTGTTTTTT. Together with reference TRBV5-6 and TRBJ2-2, the CDR3 gives the full variable domain: DAGVTQSPTHLIKTRGQQVTLRCSPKSGHDTVSWYQQALGQGPQFIFQYYEEEERQRGNFPDRFSGHQFPNYSSELNVNALLLGDSALYLCASSLAPLAGELFFGEGSRLTVL.